The present entry profiles one T cell receptor (beta chain) with its context. Its specificity is not known. The sample originates from a study of shared clonotypes between healthy human individuals. Looking at the study overall: Ranging from 18 to 49 in age, donors were a couple of women and a few men.

Authors' analysis steps: Without quality scores, immunoSEQ junctional reads could not be filtered like full-length reads. Sequencing used immunoSEQ multiplex PCR; TCRdb keeps in-frame clones, though not all of them. From that table come the V and J calls and clone size; the DNA was used to work out D and trimming. This table has 1.4 million to 1.5 million clones, roughly 96% appearing once. CD45RA+ naive and CD45RA-negative memory subsets were separated from CD4+ cells. General study points: Blood alone was sampled, and tissue repertoires likely differ.

With V trimmed by 9 bases and J by 1 base, 8 bases remained unmatched. The CDR3 sequence is 15 residues long. Germline V lookup: CDR1 ENHRY, CDR2 SYGVKD. The V gene is TRBV10-3, the J gene TRBJ2-2; TRBD2 agrees at 7 bases. Sequencing was performed on naive CD4+ T cells sorted from blood. Indicated subset: CD45RA+ positively selected. This receptor was identified in a man younger than 45 in good health. This chain's CDR3 is CAIPGGSENTGELFF. DNA for the CDR3: TGTGCCATTCCTGGCGGGAGCGAGAACACCGGGGAGCTGTTTTTT.